This T cell receptor (beta chain) was profiled in a study of T cells in Graves' hyperthyroidism and ophthalmopathy. This clonotype was observed at least ten times. The target antigen is unknown. RNA transcripts provided the source from which TCR beta CDR3 regions were amplified. Researchers ran a first-round RT-PCR on the TCR CDR3 using the HTBI primer set. TCRdb passed the multiplex PCR reads through MiXCR, listing each CDR3 protein once. This sample has about 580,000 distinct CDR3 sequences, with around 46% found just once. Study results and caveats: Ophthalmopathy, which appeared later, was predicted by the model a median roughly 6.5 months before onset. Clonotypes that were expanded in thyroid above 0.001 mostly appeared in blood too.

Germline CDR1 reads SGHTA; CDR2 reads FQGTGA. The CDR3 runs 14 residues. Trimming took off 5 bases at V and 7 bases at J, with 14 bases between the two ends. The sequenced sample consisted of peripheral blood or thyroid tissue (not recorded which). The rearrangement links TRBV7-3 to TRBJ1-4, with D possibly TRBD1 on 6 matching bases. This TCR was sampled from a young woman with Graves' hyperthyroidism. The CDR3 sequence is CASSPRGGGEKLFF. Written as DNA, the CDR3 is TGTGCCAGCAGCCCGAGGGGGGGAGGTGAAAAACTGTTTTTT.